These 8 T cell receptor beta chains came from one sample sequenced in a study of T cell changes during pregnancy in multiple sclerosis. TCRdb keeps only in-frame clones here, not all; method: immunoSEQ multiplex PCR. The sample contains about 67,000 clones, about 90% of which appear only once. The sample consisted of peripheral blood, taken after pregnancy. The source is a female donor with multiple sclerosis, enrolled in a pregnancy study.

This clone showed up just once. The genes are TRBV28 and TRBJ1-1, with TRBD1 identical over 8 bases. The CDR3 has 15 residues. The ends lost 6 bases at V and 4 bases at J; junction bases unmatched: 10. Germline-derived CDR1 and CDR2 are MDHEN and SYDVKM. The CDR3 region has the DNA TGTGCCAGCAGCTGGGACAGGATCCCCGTCACTGAAGCTTTCTTT. This gives the protein CASSWDRIPVTEAFF.

The V and J genes are TRBV5-4 and TRBJ2-5, with TRBD1 matching 8 bases. This CDR3 comprises 14 residues. The ends lost 4 bases at V and 1 base at J; junction bases unmatched: 3. Germline V gene data show CDR1 as SGHNT and CDR2 as YYREEE (reference sequence). The CDR3, as DNA: TGTGCCAGCAGCCTTACAGGGGGCCAAGAGACCCAGTACTTC. It translates to CASSLTGGQETQYF.

The chain joins TRBV25-1 to TRBJ2-1; D is uncertain. Germline CDR1 MGHDK, CDR2 SYGVNS. The V and J ends lost 1 base and 0 bases respectively, with 7 bases between them. CDR3 length: 15 residues. The CDR3 DNA follows: TGTGCCAGCAGTGAATGGAGAGGCTCCTACAATGAGCAGTTCTTC. The encoded protein is CASSEWRGSYNEQFF. Looking up the rest from reference TRBV25-1 and TRBJ2-1 gives the full variable domain: EADIYQTPRYLVIGTGKKITLECSQTMGHDKMYWYQQDPGMELHLIHYSYGVNSTEKGDLSSESTVSRIRTEHFPLTLESARPSHTSQYLCASSEWRGSYNEQFFGPGTRLTVL.

The chain combines TRBV19 with TRBJ2-3, with 8 positions matching TRBD1. The CDR3 extends over 14 amino acids. J lost 2 bases, V lost 5 bases, and 3 bases had no gene match. Germline V gives CDR1 LNHDA, CDR2 SQIVND (reference sequence). CDR3 nucleotide sequence: TGTGCCAGTAGTGTGGACAGGGTCACAGATACGCAGTATTTT. It codes for CASSVDRVTDTQYF.

The V gene is TRBV5-1, the J gene TRBJ2-3; the D gene is possibly TRBD2 (5 bases). Germline V gives CDR1 SGHRS, CDR2 YFSETQ. The CDR3 consists of 16 residues. The V gene lost 0 bases and the J gene lost 2 bases, with 13 bases spanning the gap. CDR3 sequence (DNA): TGCGCCAGCAGCTTGGGGCGGGCACCTCCCACAGATACGCAGTATTTT. It encodes CASSLGRAPPTDTQYF. The entire variable domain, with the rest obtained from reference TRBV5-1 and TRBJ2-3, is as follows: KAGVTQTPRYLIKTRGQQVTLSCSPISGHRSVSWYQQTPGQGLQFLFEYFSETQRNKGNFPGRFSGRQFSNSRSEMNVSTLELGDSALYLCASSLGRAPPTDTQYFGPGTRLTVL.

This clone was found once. V usage is TRBV2 and J usage is TRBJ2-1; tentatively, D is TRBD1 (6 bases). The ends were cut back, 3 bases at V and 5 bases at J, with 8 bases in the middle. Germline loops: CDR1 SNHLY, CDR2 FYNNEI. The CDR3 runs 13 residues. CDR3 residues: CASSDRGHNEQFF. The CDR3 region has the DNA TGTGCCAGCAGTGACAGGGGCCACAATGAGCAGTTCTTC.

The chain recombines TRBV29-1 with TRBJ2-7; TRBD1 agrees at 8 bases. The germline CDR1 and CDR2 sequences are SQVTM and ANQGSEA. This CDR3 is 13 amino acids long. The V segment lost 4 bases and the J segment 4 bases; nucleotides outside the gene matches: 6. The CDR3: CSVVDRETYEQYF. As DNA, the CDR3 is TGCAGCGTTGTGGACAGGGAGACATACGAGCAGTACTTC.

DNA of the CDR3: TGTGCCAGCAGCTACCCGGGAGGCCGGGAAGAAAAACTGTTTTTT. It codes for CASSYPGGREEKLFF. The chain employs TRBV7-2 and TRBJ1-4; no definite D call. Germline loops: CDR1 SGHTA, CDR2 FQGNSA. The V gene lost 4 bases and the J gene lost 8 bases, with 17 bases spanning the gap. The CDR3 spans 15 residues.